One TCR beta chain is described in this entry. Antigen specificity is unknown. This entry comes from a study of cytomegalovirus exposure and HLA in healthy donors. The PCR contained 60 Vbeta and 13 Jbeta primers. Original processing methods: Unique TCR beta chains totaled some 80 million in a later count, with roughly 11 million of them shared. Sequencing used immunoSEQ multiplex PCR; TCRdb keeps in-frame clones, though not all of them. The D gene and trimming were derived from the DNA, and the V and J assignments and clone size from that table. In the table there are some 140,000 clones, around 78% of which are singletons. The CDR3 sequence is 16 residues long. Per germline, CDR1 GTSNPN and CDR2 SVGIG (reference sequence). Trimming cost V 5 bases and J 1 base; bases outside gene matches: 13. Findings and limits, study-wide: Previously analyzed data showed that most TCR beta V segments were productive at a frequency of about 90% or about 30%. Using a false discovery rate of 0.05, a later analysis showed that around 16,000 TCR beta sequences were associated with HLA alleles.

The chain combines TRBV30 with TRBJ1-1, with 7 nucleotides matching TRBD1. The sample comprised PBMCs. This clonotype was sampled from a woman between 18 and 29 years old in good health and CMV-seronegative. CDR3 sequence (DNA): TGTGCCTGGTCTGGGGGACAGACAGCCTCGAACACTGAAGCTTTCTTT. Its translation is CAWSGGQTASNTEAFF.